This TCR beta chain appears in the sequencing data of a study of shared clonotypes between healthy human individuals. Study findings and constraints: Around 5.3% of naive CD4 clonotypes were shared across several donors. In general, naive subsets displayed greater estimated richness than memory subsets did.

This clone was found once. Its antigen is unidentified. The CDR3 contains 14 residues. Trimming shortened V by 3 bases and J by 2 bases, and 12 bases separated the two germline ends. The germline V gene has CDR1 SGDLS and CDR2 YYNGEE. Evenly divided among several immunoSEQ plates was the genomic DNA of each subset. Generated by immunoSEQ multiplex PCR, the TCRdb table keeps only in-frame clones and is missing some. The sample has about 2 million clones; less than 95% are singletons. CD45RO negativity and positive selection for CCR7 defined naive CD8 cells, a population that excluded terminally differentiated effector memory CD45RA+ cells.

The chain couples TRBV9 to TRBJ2-7, with D possibly matching TRBD1 (5 bases). Sequencing was done on a sample of naive CD8+ T cells sorted from blood. The sequence was obtained from a man aged 18 to 29 in good health. The CDR3 loop is CASSGGRVTYEQYF. In nucleotides, the CDR3 is TGTGCCAGCAGCGGGGGCAGGGTGACCTACGAGCAGTACTTC.